The 21 T cell receptor beta chains reported below all come from one sample, sequenced in a study of OX40 agonist ivuxolimab in advanced cancers. TCRdb's table, derived via immunoSEQ multiplex PCR, lists solely in-frame clones and lacks some. The sample shows around 60,000 clones, about four fifths of them seen only once. The sequencing here drew on CD4+ or CD8+ T cells sorted from blood, taken in a trial of the OX40 agonist ivuxolimab. The receptors come from an adult with an advanced solid tumor such as melanoma, head and neck, liver or kidney cancer.

This clone is medium-sized in the sample. CDR3 sequence: CAKVTGVDNQPQHF. CDR3 nucleotides: TGTGCCAAAGTAACAGGGGTGGACAATCAGCCCCAGCATTTT. V and J are TRBV6-4 and TRBJ1-5; TRBD1 matches at 7 bases. Germline trimming cut 10 bases from V and 3 bases from J; bases unmatched to any gene: 9. Germline V lookup: CDR1 MRHNA, CDR2 SNTAGT. This CDR3 comprises 14 residues.

The chain links TRBV6-6 to TRBJ1-1; 7 nucleotides agree with TRBD1. The CDR3 loop spans 16 amino acids. Germline V gives CDR1 MNHNY, CDR2 SVGAGI (reference sequence). V lost 6 bases, J lost 1 base, and 11 bases stayed unmatched. This CDR3 is CASRGRQGNSNTEAFF. The CDR3 nucleotides read TGTGCCAGCAGGGGGAGACAGGGAAACTCGAACACTGAAGCTTTCTTT.

The chain joins TRBV18 to TRBJ2-7; 7 bases agree with TRBD1. With V trimmed by 2 bases and J by 1 base, 5 bases remained unmatched. Germline V lookup: CDR1 KGHSH, CDR2 LQKENI. The length of the CDR3 is 15 residues. CDR3 in amino acids: CASSPTGTASYEQYF. The CDR3 DNA reads TGTGCCAGCTCACCAACCGGGACAGCGTCCTACGAGCAGTACTTC.

V gene TRBV27 combines with J gene TRBJ2-1; 7 positions agree with TRBD1. CDR1 is MNHEY and CDR2 is SMNVEV in the germline V gene (reference sequence). The CDR3 extends over 14 amino acids. V gave up 5 bases and J gave up 6 bases; unmatched junction bases: 7. CDR3 region: CASSTTGQPNEQFF. Here the CDR3 DNA reads TGTGCCAGCAGTACTACGGGACAGCCCAATGAGCAGTTCTTC.

J is TRBJ1-1 and V is TRBV18, with D unclear. Per germline, CDR1 KGHSH and CDR2 LQKENI. The CDR3 totals 15 residues. Trimming took 0 bases from V and 4 from J, leaving 12 bases between them. The CDR3 DNA sequence: TGTGCCAGCTCACCACCGGCGGGTTTCGGCACTGAAGCTTTCTTT. Translating gives CASSPPAGFGTEAFF.

The J gene is TRBJ2-5, the V gene TRBV6-6; D may be TRBD1 or TRBD2 (5 bases each). The DNA end is a closer match to TRBJ2-7, so the J assignment may be wrong. CDR1 MNHNY and CDR2 SVGAGI come from the germline V gene (reference sequence). The CDR3 covers 15 residues. CDR3 loop: CASSYGGGTNYEQYF. In DNA, the CDR3 is TGTGCCAGCAGTTATGGTGGGGGAACGAACTACGAGCAGTACTTC.

The rearrangement uses TRBV7-2 and TRBJ1-2, with unresolved D. The V gene's germline CDR1 is SGHTA and CDR2 FQGNSA. The CDR3 length is 13 residues. With 4 bases removed from V and 6 bases from J, the gap between germline ends came to 12 bases. Written as DNA, the CDR3 is TGTGCCAGCAGCTCAACAAACCGGGATGGCTACACCTTC. Its translation: CASSSTNRDGYTF.

V usage is TRBV5-5 and J usage is TRBJ2-7; TRBD1 matches 8 bases. V was pared by 4 bases and J by 3 bases, with 6 bases of the junction left unmatched. The CDR3 is made up of 14 amino acids. Germline V gene data show CDR1 as SGHKS and CDR2 as YYEKEE (reference sequence). The CDR3 region has the DNA TGTGCCAGCAGCCCTGGACAGGGCAACTACGAGCAGTACTTC. Amino acids: CASSPGQGNYEQYF.

V gene TRBV7-2 combines with J gene TRBJ2-4; D is uncertain. V was shortened by 5 bases and J by 6 bases, with 11 bases between the two germline ends. The CDR3 consists of 13 residues. Looked up from germline, CDR1 is SGHTA and CDR2 is FQGNSA. The CDR3 loop reads CASSATSGNIQYF. In nucleotides, the CDR3 is TGTGCCAGCAGCGCCACTTCTGGAAACATTCAGTACTTC.

The chain links TRBV4-2 to TRBJ2-7, with D perhaps TRBD2 (6 bases). This CDR3 is 14 amino acids long. CDR1 is LGHNA, CDR2 YNFKEQ, per germline. Trimming took 0 bases from V and 0 from J, leaving 6 bases between them. The CDR3, as DNA: TGTGCCAGCAGCCAAGAGGGGGGCTCCTACGAGCAGTACTTC. Translated: CASSQEGGSYEQYF.

The chain couples TRBV6-5 to TRBJ2-1; TRBD2 matches 9 bases. The CDR3 runs to 15 residues. Trimming removed 6 bases from V and 5 bases from J; junction bases left unmatched: 8. The germline V gene has CDR1 MNHEY and CDR2 SVGAGI. CDR3 sequence (DNA): TGTGCCAGCAGAGGCGGGGGGGCAGGTCACAATGAGCAGTTCTTC. Amino acids: CASRGGGAGHNEQFF.

The chain carries TRBV4-3 and TRBJ1-2, with D perhaps TRBD1 (5 bases). CDR3 length: 14 amino acids. The germline gives CDR1 LGHNA, CDR2 YSLEER. V lost 0 bases to trimming and J lost 8 bases, with 13 bases between them. This chain's CDR3 is CASSQDGGGAGYTF. The CDR3 region has the DNA TGCGCCAGCAGCCAAGATGGGGGAGGGGCGGGCTACACCTTC.

This clone was seen only a few times. V gene TRBV6-6 combines with J gene TRBJ2-7; 7 bases line up with TRBD2. The J segment lost 3 bases and the V segment lost 6 bases, leaving 11 bases of the junction unmatched. This CDR3 comprises 15 residues. Per germline, CDR1 MNHNY and CDR2 SVGAGI (reference sequence). CDR3 DNA: TGTGCCAGCAGCGACGGGGCTAGCGGAGTCTACGAGCAGTACTTC. Protein sequence: CASSDGASGVYEQYF.

V and J are TRBV5-6 and TRBJ1-3; perhaps TRBD1 as D (5 bases). Germline CDR1 and CDR2: SGHDT and YYEEEE. CDR3 length: 16 residues. V was clipped by 5 bases and J by 0 bases, with 15 bases between them. DNA for the CDR3: TGTGCCAGCAGTTCCCAGGGCCCTTCCTCTGGAAACACCATATATTTT. Translated, it gives CASSSQGPSSGNTIYF.

In DNA form, the CDR3 reads TGTGCCAGCAAGGGCAGGTGGTACGGCTACACCTTC. This translates into CASKGRWYGYTF. V is TRBV6-7 and J is TRBJ1-2; D is unclear. TRBV6-7 is an open reading frame whose function is uncertain. Between the trimmed V and J ends, which lost 7 bases and 8 bases, there was a span of 14 bases. The CDR3 has 12 residues.

The chain is built from TRBV7-2 and TRBJ1-2; 7 bases map to TRBD1. Trimming cost V 0 bases and J 1 base; bases outside gene matches: 11. Germline CDR1 and CDR2: SGHTA and FQGNSA. The CDR3 length is 18 residues. The CDR3 spells CASSLAINLGQLNYGYTF. The CDR3 nucleotides read TGTGCCAGCAGCTTAGCGATCAATTTGGGACAGCTTAACTATGGCTACACCTTC. The full variable domain, rest sourced from reference TRBV7-2 and TRBJ1-2, is GAGVSQSPSNKVTEKGKDVELRCDPISGHTALYWYRQSLGQGLEFLIYFQGNSAPDKSGLPSDRFSAERTGGSVSTLTIQRTQQEDSAVYLCASSLAINLGQLNYGYTFGSGTRLTVV.

The rearrangement uses TRBV4-2 and TRBJ1-4; no clear D. Germline values: CDR1 LGHNA, CDR2 YNFKEQ. The CDR3 has 17 residues. V was clipped by 0 bases and J by 8 bases, with 19 bases between them. The CDR3 spells CASSQDLIGQNGEKLFF. The CDR3 DNA reads TGTGCCAGCAGCCAAGATCTAATAGGCCAAAACGGGGAAAAACTGTTTTTT.

The chain employs TRBV19 and TRBJ1-2; 7 bases are shared with TRBD1. V trimming: 7 bases; J trimming: 2 bases; junction bases outside the gene matches: 7. CDR1 is LNHDA, CDR2 SQIVND, per germline (reference sequence). The CDR3 length is 14 residues. CDR3: CASTGTVRNYGYTF. CDR3 nucleotides: TGTGCCAGTACGGGGACAGTCCGAAACTATGGCTACACCTTC.

The sample holds one count of this clone. The chain combines TRBV14 with TRBJ1-1; unclear D gene. V was cut by 1 base and J by 4 bases, with 10 bases left in between. Germline V gives CDR1 SGHDN, CDR2 FVKESK. The CDR3 spans 14 residues. The CDR3 DNA is TGTGCCAGCAGCCAAGTGCGGGGAAGCACTGAAGCTTTCTTT. As protein: CASSQVRGSTEAFF.

The V and J genes are TRBV7-6 and TRBJ1-1; TRBD1 is a possible D gene (5 bases). Trimming removed 5 bases from V and 0 bases from J, with 16 bases in between. Germline V gives CDR1 SGHVS, CDR2 FNYEAQ. The CDR3 loop spans 16 amino acids. DNA for the CDR3: TGTGCCAGCAGCCGGGGCTCCTACTATGTGAACACTGAAGCTTTCTTT. Protein sequence: CASSRGSYYVNTEAFF. Supplemented by reference TRBV7-6 and TRBJ1-1, the full variable domain reads GAGVSQSPRYKVTKRGQDVALRCDPISGHVSLYWYRQALGQGPEFLTYFNYEAQQDKSGLPNDRFSAERPEGSISTLTIQRTEQRDSAMYRCASSRGSYYVNTEAFFGQGTRLTVV.

The chain combines TRBV28 with TRBJ1-1, with 9 positions matching TRBD1. Unmatched junction bases numbered 6, after V lost 7 bases and J lost 6 bases. The CDR3 has 13 residues. The germline CDR1 and CDR2 sequences are MDHEN and SYDVKM. The CDR3 DNA follows: TGTGCCAGCATCCCGGGACAGGGCCCTGAAGCTTTCTTT. Protein: CASIPGQGPEAFF.